This T cell receptor beta chain was obtained from a study of metastatic and nonmetastatic thyroid tumors. Across the study: Across blood and tumor or nodule tissue, repertoires from malignant and benign thyroid patients were compared with one another.

Study outcomes and limitations: The reported finding was significantly higher TCR beta diversity in malignant thyroid tumors relative to benign nodules, in blood and tumor.

The CDR3 loop spans 19 amino acids. Germline CDR1 is SGDLS and CDR2 is YYNGEE. V shed 0 bases and J 1 base; nucleotides not matched to a gene: 14. TCRdb called clones again from the PCR reads with MiXCR. Of 25,000 to 30,000 clones listed, 16% are singletons. Thyroid surgery was preceded by no treatment in any patient. Many counts were recorded for this clone. The antigen is not known. This receptor was obtained from a female donor with papillary thyroid cancer or a benign thyroid nodule (not recorded which). Some clones in this sample may be carry-over from other donors' samples. The chain uses TRBV9 and TRBJ2-3; 7 bases line up with TRBD2. The sequencing input was blood. CDR3 amino acids: CASSVDLSIGGSGTDTQYF. In DNA form, the CDR3 reads TGTGCCAGCAGCGTAGATTTGTCGATTGGCGGGAGTGGCACAGATACGCAGTATTTT.